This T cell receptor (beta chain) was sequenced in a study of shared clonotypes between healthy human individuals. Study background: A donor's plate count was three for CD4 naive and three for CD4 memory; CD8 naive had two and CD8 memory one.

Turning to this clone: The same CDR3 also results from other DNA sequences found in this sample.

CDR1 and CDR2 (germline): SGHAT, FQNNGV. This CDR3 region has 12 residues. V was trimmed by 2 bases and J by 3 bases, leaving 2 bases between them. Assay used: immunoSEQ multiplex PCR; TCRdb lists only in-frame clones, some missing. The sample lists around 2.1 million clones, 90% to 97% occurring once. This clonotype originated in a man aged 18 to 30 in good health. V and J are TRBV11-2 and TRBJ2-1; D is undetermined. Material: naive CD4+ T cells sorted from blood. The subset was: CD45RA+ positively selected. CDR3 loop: CASSLSYNEQFF. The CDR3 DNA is TGTGCCAGCAGCTTAAGCTACAATGAGCAGTTCTTC. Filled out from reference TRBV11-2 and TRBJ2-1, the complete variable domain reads EAGVAQSPRYKIIEKRQSVAFWCNPISGHATLYWYQQILGQGPKLLIQFQNNGVVDDSQLPKDRFSAERLKGVDSTLKIQPAKLEDSAVYLCASSLSYNEQFFGPGTRLTVL.